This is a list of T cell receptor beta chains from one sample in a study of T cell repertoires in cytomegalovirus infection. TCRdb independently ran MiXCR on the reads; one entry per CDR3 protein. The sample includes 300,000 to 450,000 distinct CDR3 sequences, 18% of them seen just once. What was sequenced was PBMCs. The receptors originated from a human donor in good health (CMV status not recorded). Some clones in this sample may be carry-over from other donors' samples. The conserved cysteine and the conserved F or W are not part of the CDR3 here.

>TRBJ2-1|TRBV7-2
ASSSLATYNEQF
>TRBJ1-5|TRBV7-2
ASSLVGLGNNNQPQH
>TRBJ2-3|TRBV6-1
ASRIVQGSTDTQY
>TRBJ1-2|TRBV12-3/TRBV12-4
ASSLAVTGAGGYT
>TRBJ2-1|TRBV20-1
SARPDRASGGDNYNEQF
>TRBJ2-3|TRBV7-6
ASSLDRFNTQY
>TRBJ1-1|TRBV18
ASSPDANTEAF
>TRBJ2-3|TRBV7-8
ASSFYPRDRSGRSDTQY
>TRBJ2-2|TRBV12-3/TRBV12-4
AFPPGQGASGELF
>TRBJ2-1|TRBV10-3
ATAGPYNEQF
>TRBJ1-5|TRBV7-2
ASSTTIGTPLH
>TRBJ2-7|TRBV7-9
ASSLSGPANEQY
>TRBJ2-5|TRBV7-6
ASSLSGTQY
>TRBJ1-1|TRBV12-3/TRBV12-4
ASSSRGGDTEAF
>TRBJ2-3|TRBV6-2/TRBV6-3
ASSYYTPGADTQY
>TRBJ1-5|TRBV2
ASSSLLGDQPQH
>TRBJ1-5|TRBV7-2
ASSPQSNQPQH
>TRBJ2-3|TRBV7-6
ASSSSGSRNTQY
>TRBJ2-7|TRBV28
ASSLIGQASYEQY
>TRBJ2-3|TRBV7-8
ASSLRWSGTDTQY
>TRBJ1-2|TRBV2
ASSGDRRLNYGYT
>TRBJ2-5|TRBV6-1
ASTESGGGETQY
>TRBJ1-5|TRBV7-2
ASSFQSRGGQPQH
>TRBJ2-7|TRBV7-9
ASSLATSGSGYEQY
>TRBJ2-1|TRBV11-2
ASSLAWRAGTYEQF
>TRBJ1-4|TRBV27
ASSLSYGVLGEKLF